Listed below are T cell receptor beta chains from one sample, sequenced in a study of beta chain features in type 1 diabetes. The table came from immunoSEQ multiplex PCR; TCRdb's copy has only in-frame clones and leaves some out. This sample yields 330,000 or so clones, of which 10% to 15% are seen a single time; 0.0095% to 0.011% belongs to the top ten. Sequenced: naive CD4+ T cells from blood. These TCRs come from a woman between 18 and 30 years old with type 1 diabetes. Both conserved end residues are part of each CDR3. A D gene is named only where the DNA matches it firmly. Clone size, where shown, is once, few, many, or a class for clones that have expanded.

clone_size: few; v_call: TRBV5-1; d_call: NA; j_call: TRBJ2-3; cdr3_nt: TGCGCCAGCAGCTTGCTTTCCGCGGGCGGGACCCGGACAGATACGCAGTATTTT; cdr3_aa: CASSLLSAGGTRTDTQYF
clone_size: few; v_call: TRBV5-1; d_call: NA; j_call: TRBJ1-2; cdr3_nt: TGCGCCAGCAGCTTGGGACACAACTATGGCTACACCTTC; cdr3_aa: CASSLGHNYGYTF
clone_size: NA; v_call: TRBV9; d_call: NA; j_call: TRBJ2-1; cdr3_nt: TGTGCCAGCAGCCCCCTTGGGGCTTTCTACAATGAGCAGTTCTTC; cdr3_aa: CASSPLGAFYNEQFF
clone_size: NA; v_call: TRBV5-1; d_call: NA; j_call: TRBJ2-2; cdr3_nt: TGCGCCAGCAGCTTGGAGTCAGGGGTGAACACCGGGGAGCTGTTTTTT; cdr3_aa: CASSLESGVNTGELFF
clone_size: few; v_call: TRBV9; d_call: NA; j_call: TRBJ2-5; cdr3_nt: TGTGCCAGCAGCGTAGAGGGCAGTTCCTCCGTTCCGGGGAGCCAGTACTTC; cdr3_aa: CASSVEGSSSVPGSQYF
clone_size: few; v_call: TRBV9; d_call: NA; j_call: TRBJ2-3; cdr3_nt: TGTGCCAGCGGGCATCTGAAGGATACGCAGTATTTT; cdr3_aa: CASGHLKDTQYF
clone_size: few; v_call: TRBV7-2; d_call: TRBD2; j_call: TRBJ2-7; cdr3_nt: TGTGCCAGCACCATCAAATCCGGGACTAGCGGGGGATCCTACGAGCAGTACTTC; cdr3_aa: CASTIKSGTSGGSYEQYF
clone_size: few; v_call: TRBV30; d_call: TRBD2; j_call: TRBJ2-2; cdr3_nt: TGTGCCTGGCGCGGACTAGCGATCGCGAACACCGGGGAGCTGTTTTTT; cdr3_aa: CAWRGLAIANTGELFF
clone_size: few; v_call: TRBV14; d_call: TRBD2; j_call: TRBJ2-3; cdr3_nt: TGTGCCAGCAGCCCACACGGACTAGCGATTAGCACAGATACGCAGTATTTT; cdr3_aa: CASSPHGLAISTDTQYF
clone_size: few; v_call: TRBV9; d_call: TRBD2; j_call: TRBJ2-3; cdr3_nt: TGTGCCAGCAGCTCTTGGACTAGCGGAAGCACAGATACGCAGTATTTT; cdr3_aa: CASSSWTSGSTDTQYF
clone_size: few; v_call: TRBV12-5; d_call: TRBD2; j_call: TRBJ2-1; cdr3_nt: TGTGCTAGTGGCCCAGGACTAGTGGGCTGGGATGAGCAGTTCTTC; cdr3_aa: CASGPGLVGWDEQFF
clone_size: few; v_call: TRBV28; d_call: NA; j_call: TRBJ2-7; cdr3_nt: TGTGCCAGCAGTAGGACCAAAGCGGGTTTCTCCTACGAGCAGTACTTC; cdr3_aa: CASSRTKAGFSYEQYF
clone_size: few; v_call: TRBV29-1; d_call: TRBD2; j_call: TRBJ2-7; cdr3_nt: TGCAGCGTTGACGTAGCGGGAGGGCAGCAGTACTTC; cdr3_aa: CSVDVAGGQQYF
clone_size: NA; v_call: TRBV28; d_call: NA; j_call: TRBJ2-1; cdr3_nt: TGTGCCAGCAGTTTATTGGTACAAATGGAGCAGTTCTTC; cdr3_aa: CASSLLVQMEQFF
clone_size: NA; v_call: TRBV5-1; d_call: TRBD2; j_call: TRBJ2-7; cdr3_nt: TGCGCCAGCAGCCCCGGGACTAGCGGGAACGAGCAGTACTTC; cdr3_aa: CASSPGTSGNEQYF
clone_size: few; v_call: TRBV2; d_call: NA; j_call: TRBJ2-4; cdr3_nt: TGTGCCAGCAGGGGGGGGCTAGCCAAAAACATTCAGTACTTC; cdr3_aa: CASRGGLAKNIQYF
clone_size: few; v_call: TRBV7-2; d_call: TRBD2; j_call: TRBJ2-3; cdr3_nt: TGTGCCAGCAGCCCCGAACGGACTAGCGGGGGTGATACGCAGTATTTT; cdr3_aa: CASSPERTSGGDTQYF
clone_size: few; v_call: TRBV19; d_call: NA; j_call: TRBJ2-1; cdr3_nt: TGTGCCAGTAGTACAGGCCGGGGGGAGCAGTTCTTC; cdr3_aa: CASSTGRGEQFF
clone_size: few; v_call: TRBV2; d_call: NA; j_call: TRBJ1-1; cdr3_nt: TGTGCCAGCAGTGCACCAGGGCTTAGGTCAGCTTTCTTT; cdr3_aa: CASSAPGLRSAFF
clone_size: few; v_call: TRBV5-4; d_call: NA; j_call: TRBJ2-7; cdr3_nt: TGTGCCAGCAGCTTGCATCCAGGGGCCTACGAGCAGTACTTC; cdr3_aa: CASSLHPGAYEQYF
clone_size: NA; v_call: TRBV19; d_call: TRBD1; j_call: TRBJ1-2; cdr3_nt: TGTGCCAGTAGTTCACCGGGACAGGGAGTGTATGGCTACACCTTC; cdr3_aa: CASSSPGQGVYGYTF
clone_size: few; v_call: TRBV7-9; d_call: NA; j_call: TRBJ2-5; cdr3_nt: TGTGCCAGCAGCCCCCAGGCGGGGACTCGGGAGACCCAGTACTTC; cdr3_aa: CASSPQAGTRETQYF
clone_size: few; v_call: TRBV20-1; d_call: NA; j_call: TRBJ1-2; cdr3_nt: TGCAGTGCTAGAGATTCGGGCTACACCTTC; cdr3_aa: CSARDSGYTF
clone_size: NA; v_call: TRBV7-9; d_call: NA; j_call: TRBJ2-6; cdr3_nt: TGTGCCAGCAGCTGGGCCGGGACTGTTCACTCTGGGGCCAACGTCCTGACTTTC; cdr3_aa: CASSWAGTVHSGANVLTF
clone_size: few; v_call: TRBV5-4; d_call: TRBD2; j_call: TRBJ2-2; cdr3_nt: TGTGCCAGCAGCTTAGGATTGGGACTAAACACCGGGGAGCTGTTTTTT; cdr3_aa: CASSLGLGLNTGELFF
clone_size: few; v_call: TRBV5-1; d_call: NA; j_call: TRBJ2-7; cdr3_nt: TGCGCCAGCAGCTTAACCGGGACACAGAGACGCGAGCAGTACTTC; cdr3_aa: CASSLTGTQRREQYF
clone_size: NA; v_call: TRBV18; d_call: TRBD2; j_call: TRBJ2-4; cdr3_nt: TGTGCCAGCTCACCCCCCGGGGGACTAATGGACATTCAGTACTTC; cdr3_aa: CASSPPGGLMDIQYF
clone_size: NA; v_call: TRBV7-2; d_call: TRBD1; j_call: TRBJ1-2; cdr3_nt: TGTGCCAGCAGAATCGACAGGGGGCTCGGCTATGGCTACACCTTC; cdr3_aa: CASRIDRGLGYGYTF
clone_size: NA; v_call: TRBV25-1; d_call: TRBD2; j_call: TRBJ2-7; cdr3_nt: TGTGCCAGCAGTGAATTGCTAGCGGGAGGTTACGAGCAGTACTTC; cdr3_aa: CASSELLAGGYEQYF
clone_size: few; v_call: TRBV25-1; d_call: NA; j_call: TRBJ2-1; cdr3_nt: TGTGCCAGCAGTGACGGGGTTAATGAGCAGTTCTTC; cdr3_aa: CASSDGVNEQFF
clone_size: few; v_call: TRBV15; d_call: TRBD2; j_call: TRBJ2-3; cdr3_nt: TGTGCCACCAGCGCACGAACCTCTAGCGGGAGATCAGATACGCAGTATTTT; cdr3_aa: CATSARTSSGRSDTQYF
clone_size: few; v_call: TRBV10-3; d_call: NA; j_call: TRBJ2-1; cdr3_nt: TGTGCCATCAGTGAGTCGGAGGAGGGCCGGGATAATGAGCAGTTCTTC; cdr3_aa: CAISESEEGRDNEQFF
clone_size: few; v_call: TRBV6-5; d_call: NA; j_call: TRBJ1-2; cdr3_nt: TGTGCCAGCGTACAGGGCTCCGGCTATGGCTACACCTTC; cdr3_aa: CASVQGSGYGYTF
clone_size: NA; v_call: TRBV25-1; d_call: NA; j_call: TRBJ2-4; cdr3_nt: TGTGCCAGCAGTGTTACCGGGACACCGGGTATTCAGTACTTC; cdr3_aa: CASSVTGTPGIQYF
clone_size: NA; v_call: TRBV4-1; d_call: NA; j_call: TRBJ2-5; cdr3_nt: TGCGCCAGCAGCCTTGGCATCACGGAGACCCAGTACTTC; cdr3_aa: CASSLGITETQYF
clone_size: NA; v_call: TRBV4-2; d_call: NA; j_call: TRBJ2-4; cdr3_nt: TGTGCCAGCAGTTTAGGGGTAGCCAAAAACATTCAGTACTTC; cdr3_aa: CASSLGVAKNIQYF
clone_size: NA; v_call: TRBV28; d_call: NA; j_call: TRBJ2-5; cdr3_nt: TGTGCCAGCAGAGGGACTCCTAAAGGGGAGACCCAGTACTTC; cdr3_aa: CASRGTPKGETQYF
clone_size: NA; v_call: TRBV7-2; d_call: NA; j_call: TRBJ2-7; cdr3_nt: TGTGCCAGCAGCTTAGTTAGTAGTCCCGAGCAGTACTTC; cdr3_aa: CASSLVSSPEQYF
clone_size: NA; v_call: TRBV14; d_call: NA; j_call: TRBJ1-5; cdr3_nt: TGTGCCAGCAGCCAAGGTGGAGGGGATCAGCCCCAGCATTTT; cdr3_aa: CASSQGGGDQPQHF
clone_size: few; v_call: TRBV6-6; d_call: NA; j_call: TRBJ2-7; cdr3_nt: TGTGCCAGCAGTTACTCGCAAAGCAGCGGCGAGCAGTACTTC; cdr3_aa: CASSYSQSSGEQYF
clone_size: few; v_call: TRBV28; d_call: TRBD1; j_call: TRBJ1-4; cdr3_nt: TGTGCCATCTCTTCCGGACAGGGGAGTGAAAAACTGTTTTTT; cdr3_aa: CAISSGQGSEKLFF
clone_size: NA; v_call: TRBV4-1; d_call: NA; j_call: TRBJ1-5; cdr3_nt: TGCGCCAGCAGCCAGAGCCCCGGGAATCAGCCCCAGCATTTT; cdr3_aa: CASSQSPGNQPQHF
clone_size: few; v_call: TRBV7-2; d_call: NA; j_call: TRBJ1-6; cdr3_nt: TGTGCCAGCAGTTTAACAGGGTTTAATTCACCCCTCCACTTT; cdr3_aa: CASSLTGFNSPLHF
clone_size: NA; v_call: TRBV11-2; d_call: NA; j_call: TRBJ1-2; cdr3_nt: TGTGCCAGCAGCGAAACGAACATCCCCTATGGCTACACCTTC; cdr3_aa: CASSETNIPYGYTF
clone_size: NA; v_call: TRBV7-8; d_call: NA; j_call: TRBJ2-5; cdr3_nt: TGTGCCAGCAGCCTAGGGGCAGTCCAAGAGACCCAGTACTTC; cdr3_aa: CASSLGAVQETQYF
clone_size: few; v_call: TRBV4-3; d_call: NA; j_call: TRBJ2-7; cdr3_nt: TGCGCCAGCAGCCAAGCACAGAGCTCCTACGAGCAGTACTTC; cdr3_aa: CASSQAQSSYEQYF
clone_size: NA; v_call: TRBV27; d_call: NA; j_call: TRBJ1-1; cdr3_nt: TGTGCCAGCAGTTCCCCAGCGGGTTACACTGAAGCTTTCTTT; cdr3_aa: CASSSPAGYTEAFF
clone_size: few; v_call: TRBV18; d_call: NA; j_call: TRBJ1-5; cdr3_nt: TGTGCCAGCTCACCAGGGACCGGGGGGACCAATCAGCCCCAGCATTTT; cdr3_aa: CASSPGTGGTNQPQHF
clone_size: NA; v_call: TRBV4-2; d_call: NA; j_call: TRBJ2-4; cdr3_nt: TGTGCCAGCAGCCAAGATCTCGAGAGGCAGGAGGACATTCAGTACTTC; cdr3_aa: CASSQDLERQEDIQYF
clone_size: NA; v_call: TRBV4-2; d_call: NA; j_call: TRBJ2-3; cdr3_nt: TGTGCCAGCAGTACTAGCACCGACACAGATACGCAGTATTTT; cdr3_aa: CASSTSTDTDTQYF
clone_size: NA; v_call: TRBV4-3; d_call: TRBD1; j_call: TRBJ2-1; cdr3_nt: TGCGCCAGCAGCCAGGGGACAGGGATGAATGAGCAGTTCTTC; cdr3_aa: CASSQGTGMNEQFF
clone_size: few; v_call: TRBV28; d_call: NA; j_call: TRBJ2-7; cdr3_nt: TGTGCCACAGGGGATAGCGGGCACGAGCAGTACTTC; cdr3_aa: CATGDSGHEQYF
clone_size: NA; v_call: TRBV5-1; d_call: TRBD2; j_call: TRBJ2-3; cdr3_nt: TGCGCCAGCAGCAACCCCGGGACTAGCCGTGAGGTGGATACGCAGTATTTT; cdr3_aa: CASSNPGTSREVDTQYF
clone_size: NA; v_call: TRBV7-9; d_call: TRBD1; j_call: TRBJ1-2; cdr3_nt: TGTGCCAGCAGCTTACCGGGACAGTACTCATACACCTTC; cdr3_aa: CASSLPGQYSYTF